These 5 T cell receptor beta chains were all obtained from the same sample, sequenced in a study of cytomegalovirus exposure and HLA in healthy donors. This table comes from immunoSEQ multiplex PCR, and its TCRdb copy is limited to in-frame clones, with some not included. The sample shows around 300,000 clones, nearly 90% of them seen only once. The sequencing sample was made of PBMCs. These receptor sequences come from a man aged 25-45 years in good health and CMV-seronegative.

This rearrangement joins TRBV21-1 to TRBJ1-4. TRBV21-1 is deemed a pseudogene. This CDR3 is built from 12 residues. CDR3 amino acids: CATRRHGEKLFF. CDR3 sequence (DNA): TGTGCCACCCGCCGCCACGGGGAAAAACTGTTTTTT.

This rearrangement joins TRBV10-3 to TRBJ2-5; the match to TRBD2 covers 13 bases. The CDR3 spans 15 residues. CDR1 and CDR2 (germline): ENHRY, SYGVKD. After removal of 5 bases from V and 3 bases from J, the junction contained 3 bases not matched to a gene. CDR3 residues: CAISLGLAGEETQYF. In DNA form, the CDR3 reads TGTGCCATCAGTCTAGGACTAGCGGGGGAAGAGACCCAGTACTTC.

The genes are TRBV7-8 and TRBJ2-1, with 16 bases fitting TRBD2. This CDR3 spans 16 amino acids. From germline, CDR1 is SGHVS and CDR2 FQNEAQ. V gave up 5 bases and J gave up 6 bases; unmatched junction bases: 4. DNA of the CDR3: TGTGCCAGCAGCCTAGGGACTAGCGGGGGGGGCAATGAGCAGTTCTTC. It yields the protein CASSLGTSGGGNEQFF.

The J gene is TRBJ2-7, the V gene TRBV27; D ambiguous. The CDR3 has 13 amino acids. CDR1 MNHEY and CDR2 SMNVEV come from the germline V gene (reference sequence). V lost 6 bases and J 0 bases, leaving 9 bases between the germline ends. This CDR3 is CASRPLSSYEQYF. The CDR3 coding sequence is TGTGCCAGCAGGCCACTTAGCTCCTACGAGCAGTACTTC.

The J gene is TRBJ1-6, the V gene TRBV4-1; no clear D gene. The CDR3 contains 17 residues. The V end was cut by 0 bases, the J end by 3 bases, with 12 bases between. Per germline, CDR1 MGHRA and CDR2 YSYEKL. The CDR3 DNA follows: TGCGCCAGCAGCCAAGATCGAGGTCAGAGCTATAATTCACCCCTCCACTTT. Amino acids: CASSQDRGQSYNSPLHF.